This passage covers 7 T cell receptor beta chains from one sample sequenced in a study of OX40 agonist ivuxolimab in advanced cancers. TCRdb keeps only in-frame clones here, not all; method: immunoSEQ multiplex PCR. The sample consists of under 85,000 clones, roughly 90% of them appearing once. The sequences come from CD4+ or CD8+ T cells sorted from blood, collected in a trial of the OX40 agonist ivuxolimab. Source of these receptors: an adult with an advanced solid tumor such as melanoma, head and neck, liver or kidney cancer.

V usage is TRBV5-1 and J usage is TRBJ2-3; 9 bases fit TRBD2. Germline V gene sequence: CDR1 SGHRS, CDR2 YFSETQ. The CDR3 spans 16 residues. Trimming at V came to 0 bases and at J to 0 bases, leaving 2 bases not matched to a gene. CDR3 coding DNA: TGCGCCAGCAGCTTGGGTCTAGCGGGGAGCACAGATACGCAGTATTTT. Protein sequence: CASSLGLAGSTDTQYF.

The chain combines TRBV28 with TRBJ1-3; TRBD1 aligns across 9 bases. Losses at the gene ends were 10 bases for V and 0 bases for J; bases not matched to a gene: 7. CDR3 length equals 15 residues. Germline lookup yields CDR1 MDHEN and CDR2 SYDVKM. CDR3 coding DNA: TGTGCCACCCAGCCGGACAGGGGCTCTGGAAACACCATATATTTT. Its translation is CATQPDRGSGNTIYF.

The chain couples TRBV6-1 to TRBJ2-5; TRBD2 aligns across 10 bases. The CDR3 covers 16 residues. V trimming: 2 bases; J trimming: 3 bases; junction bases outside the gene matches: 6. The germline V gene encodes CDR1 MNHNS and CDR2 SASEGT. The CDR3 loop reads CASSESWLAGEETQYF. The CDR3 DNA follows: TGTGCCAGCAGTGAATCCTGGCTAGCGGGAGAAGAGACCCAGTACTTC.

This chain uses TRBV19 with TRBJ2-7; TRBD1 agrees at 7 bases. The ends lost 3 bases at V and 2 bases at J; junction bases unmatched: 4. Germline V CDR1 and CDR2: LNHDA, SQIVND (reference sequence). This CDR3 comprises 14 residues. CDR3 sequence reads: CASSITGTAYEQYF. The CDR3 DNA reads TGTGCCAGTAGTATTACCGGGACAGCCTACGAGCAGTACTTC.

The chain carries TRBV9 and TRBJ2-5, with 7 bases aligning to TRBD1. After removal of 4 bases from V and 9 bases from J, the junction contained 12 bases not matched to a gene. The germline V gene encodes CDR1 SGDLS and CDR2 YYNGEE. This CDR3 has 14 residues. CDR3 bases: TGTGCCAGCAGCTCTGGGAGCTCCCAGGGGGCCCAGTACTTC. It is translated as CASSSGSSQGAQYF.

The chain is built from TRBV6-1 and TRBJ1-2; perhaps TRBD1 as D (5 bases). V was trimmed by 6 bases and J by 3 bases, leaving 11 bases between them. This CDR3 comprises 13 residues. Germline-derived CDR1 and CDR2 are MNHNS and SASEGT. The CDR3 coding sequence is TGTGCCAGCAGCCTCGACAGCTACTATGGCTACACCTTC. This codes for CASSLDSYYGYTF.

The V gene is TRBV6-1, the J gene TRBJ2-1; 10 bases map to TRBD2. The CDR3 is 15 amino acids. Germline V CDR1 and CDR2: MNHNS, SASEGT. Unmatched junction bases numbered 11, after V lost 7 bases and J lost 8 bases. The CDR3, as DNA: TGTGCCAGCACCCGAATGCTAGCGGGAGCGTATGAGCAGTTCTTC. It specifies CASTRMLAGAYEQFF.